The clone carrying this T cell receptor beta chain was found a few times. Its specificity is not known. This sample was included in a study of response to subunit inactivated influenza vaccine. General study results and limits: Authors suggested few new T cells are recruited by each seasonal influenza vaccination.

Germline V CDR1 and CDR2: DFQATT, SNEGSKA (reference sequence). The V and J ends lost 4 bases and 13 bases, in that order; junction bases with no gene match: 11. The CDR3 spans 12 residues. TCRdb used MiXCR to reprocess the RT-PCR reads, holding one entry per CDR3 protein. The data hold about 160,000 distinct CDR3 sequences, with 9.5% to 13% observed a single time. The TCR comes from a man between 50 and 59 years old who received an inactivated influenza vaccine. Specimen: non-naive T cells sorted from PBMCs, collected 40 to 50 days after vaccination. The chain carries TRBV20-1 and TRBJ1-2; 8 bases fit TRBD1. CDR3 bases: TGCAGTGCTAAGGGGGGACAGGCAAGTCCCACCTTC. Translation gives CSAKGGQASPTF.